This TCR beta chain was recorded in a study of human T cells and chemical hapten exposure. Study outcomes and limitations: Controls had significantly fewer large CDR3 similarity clusters than were formed by expanded TCRs.

This clonotype has ten or more counts. Antigen specificity is unknown. This sample's time point: pre-sensitization, week 0. The sample's treatment: therapeutic diphenylcyclopropenone sensitization with weekly scalp DPC. The germline V gene encodes CDR1 MNHNY and CDR2 SVGAGI (reference sequence). The CDR3 loop spans 14 amino acids. After removal of 8 bases from V and 13 bases from J, the junction contained 14 bases not matched to a gene. From the RACE reads, TCRdb called clonotypes with MiXCR, one entry per CDR3 protein. The sample has tens of thousands of distinct CDR3 sequences, about 11% seen once; the top ten hold approximately 4%.

This receptor was obtained from a middle-aged woman with alopecia areata. Some clones in this sample may be carry-over from other donors' samples. J is TRBJ2-5 and V is TRBV6-6; TRBD2 matches 12 bases. The sample in question was whole blood, obtained in connection with sensitization to the hapten diphenylcyclopropenone (DPC). CDR3 amino acids: CASAGASGGAIWYF. CDR3 DNA sequence: TGTGCCAGCGCCGGGGCTAGCGGGGGGGCGATATGGTACTTC.